This T cell receptor beta chain stems from a study of T cells of healthy individuals (dated by TCRdb to the late 2010s). At the junction V is shortened by 7 bases and J by 5 bases; bases outside the gene matches: 6. The CDR3 holds 12 amino acids from the cysteine to the phenylalanine. Only the CDR3 part of the read is kept: 36 bases, read in frame from the first base. Per the germline V gene, SQVTM is the CDR1 and ANQGSEA is the CDR2. This clonotype was recorded at least ten times. Its antigen is currently not known. No quality values exist for individual bases; no much larger clone is one base distant. Library preparation used 5' RACE. Instrument on record: Illumina MiSeq. Starting from the raw public reads, TCRdb applied fastp trimming at Q25, assembled clones with MiXCR and retained in-frame beta chains. A single entry per CDR3 protein holds the most common genes and DNA from its merged rows. The sample table holds around 98,000 distinct CDR3 sequences, of which 17% were seen once. The ten biggest clones cover 6.2% of the sample.

Recombination connected TRBV29-1 to TRBJ2-5, with 8 central nucleotides matching TRBD2. This TCR was sampled from a human donor in good health. The CDR3 protein: CSASGTRETQYF. The bases are TGCAGCGCTTCCGGGACTAGGGAGACCCAGTACTTC.